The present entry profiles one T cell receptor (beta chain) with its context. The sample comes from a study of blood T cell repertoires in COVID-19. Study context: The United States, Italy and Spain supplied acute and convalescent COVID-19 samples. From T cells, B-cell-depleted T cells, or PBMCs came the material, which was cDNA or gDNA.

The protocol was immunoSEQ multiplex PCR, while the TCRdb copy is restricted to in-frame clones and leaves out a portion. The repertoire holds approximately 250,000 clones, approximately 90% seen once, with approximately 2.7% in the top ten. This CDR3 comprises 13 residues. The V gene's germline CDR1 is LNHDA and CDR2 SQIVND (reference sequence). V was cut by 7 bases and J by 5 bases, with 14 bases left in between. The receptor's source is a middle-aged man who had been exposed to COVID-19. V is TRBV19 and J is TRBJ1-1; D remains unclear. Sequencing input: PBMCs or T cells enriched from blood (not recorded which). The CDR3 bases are TGTGCCAGTACCCACGAGGTAAGGACTGAAGCTTTCTTT. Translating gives CASTHEVRTEAFF. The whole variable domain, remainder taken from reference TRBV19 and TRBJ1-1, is DGGITQSPKYLFRKEGQNVTLSCEQNLNHDAMYWYRQDPGQGLRLIYYSQIVNDFQKGDIAEGYSVSREKKESFPLTVTSAQKNPTAFYLCASTHEVRTEAFFGQGTRLTVV.